One and the same sample provided the 17 T cell receptor beta chains below, sequenced in a study of shared clonotypes between healthy human individuals. Generated by immunoSEQ multiplex PCR, the TCRdb table keeps only in-frame clones and is missing some. The sample has 2 million to 2.5 million clones; 90% to 95% are singletons. The sample consisted of naive CD4+ T cells from PBMCs. Documented subset: CD45RA+ positively selected. The receptors stem from a man aged 18 to 29 in good health. Some clones in this sample may be carry-over from other donors' samples.

The rearrangement links TRBV12-5 to TRBJ1-1; D may be TRBD1 (6 bases). The germline gives CDR1 LGHNT, CDR2 FRNRAP. V was cut by 3 bases and J by 5 bases, with 10 bases left in between. This CDR3 is 13 amino acids long. The CDR3 sequence is CASGLQGVTEAFF. The CDR3 DNA is TGTGCTAGTGGTTTACAGGGTGTAACTGAAGCTTTCTTT.

This clone came up once. V and J are TRBV25-1 and TRBJ2-7; D uncertain. Trimming cost V 5 bases and J 0 bases, with 11 bases left between them. The CDR3 loop spans 14 amino acids. Germline values: CDR1 MGHDK, CDR2 SYGVNS. The CDR3 nucleotides read TGTGCCAGCAGTCGGACCTGGATCTCCTACGAGCAGTACTTC. This gives the protein CASSRTWISYEQYF.

This rearrangement joins TRBV10-3 to TRBJ1-2; possible D gene TRBD1, 5 bases. V was clipped by 7 bases and J by 4 bases, with 19 bases between them. The length of the CDR3 is 15 residues. CDR1 and CDR2 from the germline V gene are ENHRY and SYGVKD. CDR3 residues: CAIIPSRDGVYGYTF. The CDR3 DNA sequence: TGTGCCATCATTCCATCGAGGGACGGAGTCTATGGCTACACCTTC.

The chain combines TRBV6-5 with TRBJ2-7; 9 bases match TRBD2. The CDR3 contains 14 residues. Trimming took 6 bases from V and 6 from J; bases not matched to a gene: 9. Germline loops: CDR1 MNHEY, CDR2 SVGAGI. CDR3 sequence (DNA): TGTGCCAGCAGCTCCGGGACTAGCTCCCTCGAGCAGTACTTC. This translates into CASSSGTSSLEQYF.

The J gene is TRBJ1-2, the V gene TRBV14; D ambiguous. Germline lookup yields CDR1 SGHDN and CDR2 FVKESK. V gave up 0 bases and J gave up 4 bases, with 12 bases separating them. The CDR3 extends over 15 amino acids. For the CDR3, the DNA is TGTGCCAGCAGCCAAGAAGGGAAGCAATCCTATGGCTACACCTTC. Its translation is CASSQEGKQSYGYTF.

In its sample, this clone was seen once. V and J are TRBV9 and TRBJ2-3, with 9 bases identical to TRBD2. The CDR3 runs to 18 residues. Germline V gene sequence: CDR1 SGDLS, CDR2 YYNGEE. J gave up 3 bases and V 4 bases, and 15 bases lay outside the gene matches. For the CDR3, the DNA is TGTGCCAGCAGCCGAGGGCTAGCGGGAACGGTGGGGACAGATACGCAGTATTTT. Its protein is CASSRGLAGTVGTDTQYF. Variable domain in full (rest from reference TRBV9 and TRBJ2-3): DSGVTQTPKHLITATGQRVTLRCSPRSGDLSVYWYQQSLDQGLQFLIQYYNGEERAKGNILERFSAQQFPDLHSELNLSSLELGDSALYFCASSRGLAGTVGTDTQYFGPGTRLTVL.

V and J are TRBV27 and TRBJ2-1; TRBD2 matches 9 bases. The ends lost 0 bases at V and 6 bases at J; junction bases unmatched: 15. The CDR3 loop spans 19 amino acids. Germline CDR1 and CDR2: MNHEY and SMNVEV (reference sequence). In DNA, the CDR3 is TGTGCCAGCAGTTTATCGTTTTTCCGCGGGAGGGCCGAAGGCAATGAGCAGTTCTTC. Protein product: CASSLSFFRGRAEGNEQFF.

This clone was seen once. The chain joins TRBV19 to TRBJ1-3; TRBD1 is a possible D gene (5 bases). The germline V gene has CDR1 LNHDA and CDR2 SQIVND (reference sequence). The CDR3 covers 16 residues. V was pared by 5 bases and J by 0 bases, with 14 bases between. The CDR3 sequence: CASSSGRLSSGNTIYF. The DNA of the CDR3 is TGTGCCAGTAGTTCGGGACGCTTGAGCTCTGGAAACACCATATATTTT.

This chain joins TRBV7-2 and TRBJ2-5; D perhaps matches TRBD1 (6 bases). There are 14 residues in the CDR3. CDR1 and CDR2 from the germline V gene are SGHTA and FQGNSA. V was shortened by 7 bases and J by 5 bases, with 17 bases between the two germline ends. The CDR3 sequence is CASTSGAGTETQYF. The CDR3 nucleotides read TGTGCCAGCACTTCAGGGGCCGGGACGGAGACCCAGTACTTC.

The J gene is TRBJ2-7, the V gene TRBV5-6; 8 bases are shared with TRBD1. V dropped 3 bases and J dropped 2; count of bases not matched to a gene: 4. The CDR3 is made up of 14 amino acids. CDR1 is SGHDT, CDR2 YYEEEE, per germline. The CDR3 reads CASSWGTGTYEQYF. The CDR3 nucleotides read TGTGCCAGCAGCTGGGGGACAGGAACCTACGAGCAGTACTTC.

This chain uses TRBV7-9 with TRBJ2-3; D gene unclear. Germline CDR1 is SEHNR and CDR2 is FQNEAQ (reference sequence). The CDR3 extends over 9 amino acids. Trimming stripped 10 bases from V and 3 bases from J, with 2 bases between. CDR3 sequence reads: CAITDTQYF. The CDR3 nucleotides read TGTGCCATTACAGATACGCAGTATTTT. Variable domain in full (rest from reference TRBV7-9 and TRBJ2-3): DTGVSQNPRHKITKRGQNVTFRCDPISEHNRLYWYRQTLGQGPEFLTYFQNEAQLEKSRLLSDRFSAERPKGSFSTLEIQRTEQGDSAMYLCAITDTQYFGPGTRLTVL.

The gene calls are TRBV6-1 and TRBJ1-2; TRBD1 matches at 8 bases. With 6 bases clipped from V and 4 bases from J, the junction kept 10 bases outside the gene matches. Germline CDR1 reads MNHNS; CDR2 reads SASEGT. The CDR3 is 15 amino acids. CDR3 DNA: TGTGCCAGCAGAAATACAGGGGGAGGGAGCTATGGCTACACCTTC. Translating gives CASRNTGGGSYGYTF.

CDR3 amino acids: CASSLPRTGRGGRIFF. Here the CDR3 DNA reads TGTGCCAGCAGTCTCCCCCGGACAGGCAGAGGGGGTAGGATTTTTTTT. This rearrangement joins TRBV28 to TRBJ1-4; 7 nucleotides align to TRBD1. The CDR3 spans 16 residues. Unmatched junction bases numbered 23, after V lost 5 bases and J lost 17 bases. The germline CDR1 and CDR2 sequences are MDHEN and SYDVKM.

This sequence joins TRBV7-6 and TRBJ1-2; unclear D gene. V was trimmed by 5 bases and J by 6 bases, leaving 19 bases between them. CDR1 is SGHVS and CDR2 is FNYEAQ in the germline V gene. This CDR3 is built from 15 residues. CDR3 region: CASSPDLTLSNGYTF. The CDR3 nucleotides read TGTGCCAGCAGCCCCGATCTTACGTTGTCGAATGGCTACACCTTC.

V and J are TRBV19 and TRBJ2-1; maybe TRBD2 (6 bases). Germline CDR1 is LNHDA and CDR2 is SQIVND (reference sequence). Trimming took 0 bases from V and 9 from J, leaving 9 bases between them. The CDR3 has 13 residues. CDR3 sequence reads: CASSIDGLLEQFF. Here the CDR3 DNA reads TGTGCCAGTAGTATAGACGGACTACTTGAGCAGTTCTTC.

The chain combines TRBV6-1 with TRBJ2-3; TRBD2 agrees at 8 bases. The junction had 9 bases not matched to a gene; V was cut back by 4 bases and J by 0 bases. Germline loops: CDR1 MNHNS, CDR2 SASEGT. The CDR3 totals 17 residues. Written as DNA, the CDR3 is TGTGCCAGCAGTGCGTGGAGGGAGCGGGGGAGCACAGATACGCAGTATTTT. Encoded protein: CASSAWRERGSTDTQYF.

In the case of this clone: This sample includes further DNA sequences coding for the same CDR3. CDR3 nucleotides: TGTGCCTGGAGCCCCCCGTACAATGAGCAGTTCTTC. This translates into CAWSPPYNEQFF. This chain uses TRBV30 with TRBJ2-1; no clear D gene. This CDR3 is built from 12 residues. V lost 3 bases to trimming and J lost 4 bases, with 7 bases between them. From germline, CDR1 is GTSNPN and CDR2 SVGIG (reference sequence).